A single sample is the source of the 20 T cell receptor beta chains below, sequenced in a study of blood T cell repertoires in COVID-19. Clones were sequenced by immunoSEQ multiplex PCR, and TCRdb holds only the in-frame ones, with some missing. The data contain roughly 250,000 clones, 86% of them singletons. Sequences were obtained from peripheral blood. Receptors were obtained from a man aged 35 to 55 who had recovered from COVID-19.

CDR3 DNA: TGTGCCTGGAGTGTACGGGCAGGGGTTCGGGAGCAGTACTTC. Its translation is CAWSVRAGVREQYF. This chain links TRBV30 with TRBJ2-7; TRBD1 is a possible D gene (6 bases). Germline CDR1 is GTSNPN and CDR2 is SVGIG (reference sequence). The CDR3 contains 14 residues. Between the trimmed V and J ends, which lost 0 bases and 7 bases, there was a span of 16 bases.

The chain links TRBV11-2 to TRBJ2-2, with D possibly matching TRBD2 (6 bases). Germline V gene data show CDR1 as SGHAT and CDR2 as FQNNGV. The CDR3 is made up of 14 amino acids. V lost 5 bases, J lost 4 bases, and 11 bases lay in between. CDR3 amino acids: CASSLPEGTGELFF. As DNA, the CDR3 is TGTGCCAGCAGCCTGCCGGAGGGCACCGGGGAGCTGTTTTTT.

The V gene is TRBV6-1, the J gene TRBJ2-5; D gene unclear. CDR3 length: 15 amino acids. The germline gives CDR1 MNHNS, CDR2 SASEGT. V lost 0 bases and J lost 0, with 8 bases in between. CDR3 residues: CASSEAAGYQETQYF. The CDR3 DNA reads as TGTGCCAGCAGTGAAGCTGCCGGGTACCAAGAGACCCAGTACTTC.

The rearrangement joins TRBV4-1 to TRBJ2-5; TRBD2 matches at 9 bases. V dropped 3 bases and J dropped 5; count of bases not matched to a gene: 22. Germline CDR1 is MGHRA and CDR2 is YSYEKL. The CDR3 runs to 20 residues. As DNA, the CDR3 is TGCGCCAGCAGCCAGACTGGCAATGACGCGGGGGGGCCCGGAACTGAGACCCAGTACTTC. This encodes CASSQTGNDAGGPGTETQYF.

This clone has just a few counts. The CDR3 reads CASSPRTLGGGNTIYF. The CDR3 bases are TGTGCCAGCAGCCCACGGACTCTCGGGGGTGGAAACACCATATATTTT. J is TRBJ1-3 and V is TRBV7-2, with D possibly being TRBD1 (5 bases). The germline V and J ends were trimmed by 5 bases and 3 bases, with 17 bases remaining between them. This CDR3 has 16 residues. Germline V gene data show CDR1 as SGHTA and CDR2 as FQGNSA.

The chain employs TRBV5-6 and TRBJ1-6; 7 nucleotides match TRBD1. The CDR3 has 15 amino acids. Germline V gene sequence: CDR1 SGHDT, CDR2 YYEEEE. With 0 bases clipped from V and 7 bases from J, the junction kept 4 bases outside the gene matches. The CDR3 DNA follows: TGTGCCAGCAGCTTGGAGGGGGCGCGAAATTCACCCCTCCACTTT. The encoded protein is CASSLEGARNSPLHF.

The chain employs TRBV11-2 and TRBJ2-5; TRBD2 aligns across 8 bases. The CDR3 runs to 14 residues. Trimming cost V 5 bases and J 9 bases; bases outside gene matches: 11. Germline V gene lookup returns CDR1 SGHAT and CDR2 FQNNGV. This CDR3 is CASSAVGGGPSQYF. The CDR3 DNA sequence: TGTGCCAGCAGCGCCGTAGGCGGGGGGCCCTCCCAGTACTTC.

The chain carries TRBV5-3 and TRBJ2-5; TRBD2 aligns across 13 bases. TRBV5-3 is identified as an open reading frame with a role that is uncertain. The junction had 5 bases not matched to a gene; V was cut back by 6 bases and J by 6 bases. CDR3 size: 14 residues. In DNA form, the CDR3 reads TGTGCCAGAATAGGACTAGCGGGAGAGAAGACCCAGTACTTC. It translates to CARIGLAGEKTQYF.

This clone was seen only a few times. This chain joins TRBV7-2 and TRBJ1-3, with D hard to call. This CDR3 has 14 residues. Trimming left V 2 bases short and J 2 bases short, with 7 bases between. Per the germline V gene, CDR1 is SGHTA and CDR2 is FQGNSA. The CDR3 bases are TGTGCCAGCAGCTTAAGGACTACTGGAAACACCATATATTTT. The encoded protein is CASSLRTTGNTIYF.

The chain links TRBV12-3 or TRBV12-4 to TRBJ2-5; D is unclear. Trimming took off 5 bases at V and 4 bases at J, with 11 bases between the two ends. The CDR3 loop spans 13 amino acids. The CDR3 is CASSNTIGETQYF. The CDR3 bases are TGTGCCAGCAGTAACACTATCGGAGAGACCCAGTACTTC.

The CDR3 spells CASSQTGYEQYF. The CDR3 nucleotides are TGTGCCAGCAGTCAAACAGGGTACGAGCAGTACTTC. The chain has TRBV6-5 and TRBJ2-7, with D tentatively TRBD1 (6 bases). Trimming stripped 5 bases from V and 4 bases from J, with 9 bases between. The CDR3 consists of 12 residues. Germline assignment: CDR1 MNHEY and CDR2 SVGAGI.

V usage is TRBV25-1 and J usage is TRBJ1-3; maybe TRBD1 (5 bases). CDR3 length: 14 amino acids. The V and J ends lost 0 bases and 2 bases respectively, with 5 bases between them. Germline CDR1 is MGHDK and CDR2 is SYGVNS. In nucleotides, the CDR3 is TGTGCCAGCAGTGAATACAGGGCTGGAAACACCATATATTTT. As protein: CASSEYRAGNTIYF.

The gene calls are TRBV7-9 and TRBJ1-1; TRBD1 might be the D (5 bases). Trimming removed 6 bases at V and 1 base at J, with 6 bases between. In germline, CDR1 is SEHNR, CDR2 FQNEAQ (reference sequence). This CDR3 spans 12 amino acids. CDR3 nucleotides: TGTGCCAGCAGGACAGCGAACACTGAAGCTTTCTTT. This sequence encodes CASRTANTEAFF.

The CDR3 sequence is CASRRTEGAEAFF. CDR3 nucleotides: TGTGCCAGCAGACGAACTGAAGGGGCGGAAGCTTTCTTT. The chain couples TRBV6-5 to TRBJ1-1, with D possibly being TRBD1 (5 bases). Germline CDR1 reads MNHEY; CDR2 reads SVGAGI. The CDR3 spans 13 residues. The germline V and J ends were trimmed by 6 bases and 8 bases, with 16 bases remaining between them.

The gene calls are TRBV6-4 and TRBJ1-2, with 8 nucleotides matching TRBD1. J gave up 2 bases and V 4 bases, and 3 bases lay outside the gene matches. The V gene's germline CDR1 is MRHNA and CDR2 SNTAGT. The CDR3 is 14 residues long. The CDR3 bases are TGTGCCAGCAGTGGGGACAGGACGAACTATGGCTACACCTTC. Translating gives CASSGDRTNYGYTF.

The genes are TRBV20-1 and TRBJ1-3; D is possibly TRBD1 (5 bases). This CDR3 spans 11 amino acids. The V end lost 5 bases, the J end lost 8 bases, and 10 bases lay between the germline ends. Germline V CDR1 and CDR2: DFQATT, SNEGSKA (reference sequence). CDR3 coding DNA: TGCAGTGCTGGGGGGTTGGACACCATATATTTT. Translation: CSAGGLDTIYF.

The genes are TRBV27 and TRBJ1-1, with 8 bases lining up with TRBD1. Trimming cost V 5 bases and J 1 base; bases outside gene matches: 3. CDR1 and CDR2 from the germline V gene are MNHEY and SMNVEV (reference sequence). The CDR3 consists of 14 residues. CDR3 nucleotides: TGTGCCAGCAGTGGTGACAGGGGGAACACTGAAGCTTTCTTT. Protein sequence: CASSGDRGNTEAFF.

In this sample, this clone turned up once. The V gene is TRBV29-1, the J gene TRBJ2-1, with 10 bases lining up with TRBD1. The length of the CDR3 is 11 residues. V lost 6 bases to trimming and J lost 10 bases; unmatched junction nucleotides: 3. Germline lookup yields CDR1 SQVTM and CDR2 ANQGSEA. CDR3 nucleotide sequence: TGCAGCGTCGGGGACAGGGGCGAGCAGTTCTTC. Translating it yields CSVGDRGEQFF.

The CDR3 sequence is CASRNPGQGVSYEQYF. The CDR3 DNA sequence: TGTGCCAGCAGGAATCCTGGACAGGGGGTCTCCTACGAGCAGTACTTC. V usage is TRBV2 and J usage is TRBJ2-7; TRBD1 matches 10 bases. The CDR3 is 16 residues long. Germline V gives CDR1 SNHLY, CDR2 FYNNEI. Trimming took 6 bases from V and 0 from J; bases not matched to a gene: 8.

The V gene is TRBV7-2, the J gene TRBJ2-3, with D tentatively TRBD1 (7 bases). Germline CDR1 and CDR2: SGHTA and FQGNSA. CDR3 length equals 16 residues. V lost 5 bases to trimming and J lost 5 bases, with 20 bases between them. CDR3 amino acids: CASSLLARGAKDTQYF. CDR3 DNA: TGTGCCAGCAGCCTATTAGCCAGGGGGGCAAAAGATACGCAGTATTTT.